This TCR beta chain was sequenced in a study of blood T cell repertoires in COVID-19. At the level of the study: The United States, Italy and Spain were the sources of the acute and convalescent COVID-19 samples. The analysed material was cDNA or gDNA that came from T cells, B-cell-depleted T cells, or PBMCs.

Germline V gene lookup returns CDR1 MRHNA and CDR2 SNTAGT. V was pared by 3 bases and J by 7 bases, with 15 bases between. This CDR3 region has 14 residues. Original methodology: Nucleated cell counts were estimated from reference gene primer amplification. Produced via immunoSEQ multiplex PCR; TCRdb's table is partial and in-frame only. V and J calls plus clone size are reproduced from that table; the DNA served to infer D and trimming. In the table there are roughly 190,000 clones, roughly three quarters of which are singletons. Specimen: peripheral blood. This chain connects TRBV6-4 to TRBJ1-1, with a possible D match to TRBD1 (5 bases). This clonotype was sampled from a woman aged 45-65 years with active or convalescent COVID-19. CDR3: CASSDDRSRLEAFF. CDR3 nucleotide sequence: TGTGCCAGCAGTGATGACAGATCGAGGCTTGAAGCTTTCTTT.